The source of this TCR beta chain is a study of CD8 T cells in ankylosing spondylitis. The study, taken as a whole, reports: Reactive arthritis synovial fluid and blood previously showed some of these motif variants. Made up of eight highly homologous variants, a TCR beta motif appeared characteristic of ankylosing spondylitis blood.

As regards this clonotype: Its antigen is as yet unknown.

For TCR beta, libraries came from quantitative 5'-RACE with molecular barcodes. In TCRdb, the 5' RACE reads were re-called with MiXCR into one record per CDR3 protein. The table lists 800,000 to 900,000 distinct CDR3 sequences, about 10% of them singletons. V was cut by 5 bases and J by 4 bases, with 11 bases left in between. The CDR3 covers 13 residues. Germline loops: CDR1 ENHRY, CDR2 SYGVKD. J is TRBJ1-2 and V is TRBV10-3; the D gene is possibly TRBD1 (6 bases). Source material: blood, either unsorted or a sorted T cell fraction (not recorded which). The sequence was collected from a male donor with ankylosing spondylitis. The CDR3 coding sequence is TGTGCCATCAGTTTACAGGGTATCTATGGCTACACCTTC. Encoded protein: CAISLQGIYGYTF.